This TCR beta chain was captured by sequencing in a study of spatial heterogeneity in lung cancer. Whole-study context: Raw reads contained each unique TCR and UMI combination more than ten times on average.

Germline loops: CDR1 SGHAT, CDR2 FQDESV (reference sequence). The CDR3 length is 15 residues. V was pared by 1 base and J by 3 bases, with 6 bases of the junction left unmatched. TCRdb independently ran MiXCR on the 5' RACE reads; one entry per CDR3 protein. The sample has 90,000 or so distinct CDR3 sequences; around 8.6% are singletons. The time point: sample taken at primary tumor resection. Material for sequencing was whole RNA from tumor, nontumor lung or frozen PBMC, left unsorted. This clonotype was counted at least ten times. The chain couples TRBV11-1 to TRBJ2-7, with 7 bases fitting TRBD1. The TCR was taken from a male donor with early-stage non-small cell lung cancer. The starting material was PBMCs, obtained at surgery. The CDR3 DNA is TGTGCCAGCAGCTTAGAAGGGACAGTGGACTACGAGCAGTACTTC. Amino acids: CASSLEGTVDYEQYF.